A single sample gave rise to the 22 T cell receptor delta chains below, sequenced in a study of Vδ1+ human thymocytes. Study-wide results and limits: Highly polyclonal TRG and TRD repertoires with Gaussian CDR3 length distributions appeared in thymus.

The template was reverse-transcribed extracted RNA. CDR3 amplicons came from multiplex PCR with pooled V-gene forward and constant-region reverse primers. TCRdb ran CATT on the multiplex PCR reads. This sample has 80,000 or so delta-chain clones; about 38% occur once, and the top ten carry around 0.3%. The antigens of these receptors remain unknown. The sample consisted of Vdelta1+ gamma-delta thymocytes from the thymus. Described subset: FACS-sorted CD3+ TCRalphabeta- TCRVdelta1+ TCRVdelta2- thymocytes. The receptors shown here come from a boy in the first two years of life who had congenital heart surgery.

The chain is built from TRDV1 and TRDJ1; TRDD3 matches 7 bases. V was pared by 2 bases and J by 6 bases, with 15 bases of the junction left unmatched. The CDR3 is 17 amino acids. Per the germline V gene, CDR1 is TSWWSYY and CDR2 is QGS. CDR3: CALGEYRGGLTVNKLIF. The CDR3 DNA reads TGTGCTCTTGGGGAATACAGAGGGGGATTGACAGTCAATAAACTCATCTTT.

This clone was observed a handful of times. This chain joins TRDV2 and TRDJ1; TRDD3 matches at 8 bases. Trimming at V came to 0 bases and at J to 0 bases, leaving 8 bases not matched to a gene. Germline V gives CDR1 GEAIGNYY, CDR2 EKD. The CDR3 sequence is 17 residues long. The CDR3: CACDTHTGGPDTDKLIF. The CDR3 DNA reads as TGTGCCTGTGACACCCATACTGGGGGTCCTGACACCGATAAACTCATCTTT.

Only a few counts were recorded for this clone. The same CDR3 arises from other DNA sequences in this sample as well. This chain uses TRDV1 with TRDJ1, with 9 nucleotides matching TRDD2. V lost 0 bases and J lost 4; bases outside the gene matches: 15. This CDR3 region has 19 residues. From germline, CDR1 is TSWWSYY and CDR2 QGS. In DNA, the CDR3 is TGTGCTCTTGGGGAACTAGCTTCCTTCCTACGTAAGGGGGACGATAAACTCATCTTT. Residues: CALGELASFLRKGDDKLIF.

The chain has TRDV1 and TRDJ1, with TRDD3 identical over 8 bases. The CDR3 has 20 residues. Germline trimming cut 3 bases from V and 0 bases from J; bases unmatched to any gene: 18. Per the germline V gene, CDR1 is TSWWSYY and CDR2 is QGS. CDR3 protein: CALGDLLSRVLGANTDKLIF. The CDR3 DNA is TGTGCTCTTGGGGACCTCCTATCGCGAGTACTGGGGGCTAACACCGATAAACTCATCTTT.

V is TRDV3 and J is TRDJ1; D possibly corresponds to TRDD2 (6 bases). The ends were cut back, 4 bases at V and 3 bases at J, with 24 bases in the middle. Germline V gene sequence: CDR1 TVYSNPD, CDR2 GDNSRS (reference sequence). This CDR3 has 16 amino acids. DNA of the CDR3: TGTGCCTCCGAGGCCTTCCCCCAAGTTTGTCCCGATAAACTCATCTTT. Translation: CASEAFPQVCPDKLIF.

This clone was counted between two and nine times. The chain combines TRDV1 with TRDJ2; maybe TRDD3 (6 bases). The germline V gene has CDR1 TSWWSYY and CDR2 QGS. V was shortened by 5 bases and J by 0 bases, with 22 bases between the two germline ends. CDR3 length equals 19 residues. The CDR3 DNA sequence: TGTGCTCTTGGGTCGCTCCGGCTCCCTGGGGCCTCTTTGACAGCACAACTCTTCTTT. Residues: CALGSLRLPGASLTAQLFF.

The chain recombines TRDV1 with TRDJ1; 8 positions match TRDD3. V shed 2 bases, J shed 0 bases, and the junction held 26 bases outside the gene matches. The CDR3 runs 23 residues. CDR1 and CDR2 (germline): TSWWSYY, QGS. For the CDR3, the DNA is TGTGCTCTTGGGGAAGGGTCATCGGCGTTCCTAAGGGATACGGGAGGGTACACCGATAAACTCATCTTT. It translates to CALGEGSSAFLRDTGGYTDKLIF.

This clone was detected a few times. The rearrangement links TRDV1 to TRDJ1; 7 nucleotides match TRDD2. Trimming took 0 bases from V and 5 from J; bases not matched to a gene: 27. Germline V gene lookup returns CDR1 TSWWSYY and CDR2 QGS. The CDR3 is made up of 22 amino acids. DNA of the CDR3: TGTGCTCTTGGGGAACTAGGCCTTCCTCAACTCTCGGGGAAGCCAAGCATGGATAAACTCATCTTT. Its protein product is CALGELGLPQLSGKPSMDKLIF.

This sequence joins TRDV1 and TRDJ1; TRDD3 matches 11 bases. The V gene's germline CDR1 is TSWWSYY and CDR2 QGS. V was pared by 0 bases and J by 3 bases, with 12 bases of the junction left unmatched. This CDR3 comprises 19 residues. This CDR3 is CALGELASWWGIRSDKLIF. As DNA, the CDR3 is TGTGCTCTTGGGGAACTGGCCTCCTGGTGGGGGATACGCTCCGATAAACTCATCTTT.

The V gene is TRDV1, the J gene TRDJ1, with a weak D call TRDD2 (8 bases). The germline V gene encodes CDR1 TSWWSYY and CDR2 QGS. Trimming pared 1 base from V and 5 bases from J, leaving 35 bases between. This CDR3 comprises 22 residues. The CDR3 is CALGERGASYIRIRFFTDKLIF. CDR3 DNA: TGTGCTCTTGGGGAACGAGGGGCTTCCTACATAAGGATACGGTTTTTCACGGATAAACTCATCTTT.

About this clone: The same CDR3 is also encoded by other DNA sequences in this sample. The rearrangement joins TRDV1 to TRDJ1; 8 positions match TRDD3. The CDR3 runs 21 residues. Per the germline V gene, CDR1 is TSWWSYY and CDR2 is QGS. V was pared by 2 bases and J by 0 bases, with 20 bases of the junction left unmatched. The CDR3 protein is CALGEGLRRTGGLLYTDKLIF. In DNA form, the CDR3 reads TGTGCTCTTGGGGAAGGTCTTCGTCGTACTGGGGGGTTGTTGTACACCGATAAACTCATCTTT.

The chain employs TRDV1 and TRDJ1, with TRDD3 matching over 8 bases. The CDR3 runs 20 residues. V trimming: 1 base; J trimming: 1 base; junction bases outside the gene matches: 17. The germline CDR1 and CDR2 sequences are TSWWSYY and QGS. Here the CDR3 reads CALGEPLLLGTGGCTDKLIF. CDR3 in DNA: TGTGCTCTTGGGGAACCCCTCCTTTTAGGTACTGGGGGCTGCACCGATAAACTCATCTTT.

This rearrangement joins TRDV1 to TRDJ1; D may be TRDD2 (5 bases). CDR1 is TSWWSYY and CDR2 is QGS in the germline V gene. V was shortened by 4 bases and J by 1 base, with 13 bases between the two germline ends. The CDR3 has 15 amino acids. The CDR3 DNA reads TGTGCTCTTGGGGGCATTTCCTCTTTCACCGATAAACTCATCTTT. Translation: CALGGISSFTDKLIF.

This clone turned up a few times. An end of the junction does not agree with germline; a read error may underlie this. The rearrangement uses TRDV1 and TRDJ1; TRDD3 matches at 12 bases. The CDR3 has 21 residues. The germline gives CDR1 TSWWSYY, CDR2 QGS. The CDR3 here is CALGEVLPYWGIPWYTDKLIF. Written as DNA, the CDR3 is TGTGCTCTCGGGGAAGTATTACCATACTGGGGGATACCCTGGTACACCGATAAACTCATCTTT.

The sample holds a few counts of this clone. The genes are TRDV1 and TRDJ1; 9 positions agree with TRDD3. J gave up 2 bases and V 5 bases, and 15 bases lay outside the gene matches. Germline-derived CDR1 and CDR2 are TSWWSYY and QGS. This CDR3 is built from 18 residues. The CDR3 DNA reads TGTGCTCTTGGGAGTTCTTCCTGCGGGGGATACCTGACCGATAAACTCATCTTT. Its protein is CALGSSSCGGYLTDKLIF.

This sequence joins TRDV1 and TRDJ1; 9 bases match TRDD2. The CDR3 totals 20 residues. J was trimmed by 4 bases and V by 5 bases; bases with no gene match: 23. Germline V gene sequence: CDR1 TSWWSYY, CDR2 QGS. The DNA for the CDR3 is TGTGCTCTTGGGCCAACCGCCCATGGCCTTCCTACTTCGACTGGCGATAAACTCATCTTT. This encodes CALGPTAHGLPTSTGDKLIF.

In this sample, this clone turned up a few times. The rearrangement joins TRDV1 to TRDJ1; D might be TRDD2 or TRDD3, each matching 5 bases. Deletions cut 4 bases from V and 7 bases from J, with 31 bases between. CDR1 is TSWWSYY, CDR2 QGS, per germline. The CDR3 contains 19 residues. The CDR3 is CALGGLLSLEGGLDGKLIF. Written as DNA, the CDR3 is TGTGCTCTTGGGGGCCTTCTCTCACTGGAGGGGGGCCTTGACGGTAAACTCATCTTT.

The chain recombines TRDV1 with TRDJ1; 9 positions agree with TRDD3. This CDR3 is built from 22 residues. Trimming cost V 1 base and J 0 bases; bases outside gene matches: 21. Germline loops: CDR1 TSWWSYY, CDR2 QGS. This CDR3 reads CALGEPSIFGPDAGGYTDKLIF. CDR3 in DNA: TGTGCTCTTGGGGAACCTAGTATTTTTGGGCCGGACGCTGGGGGATACACCGATAAACTCATCTTT.

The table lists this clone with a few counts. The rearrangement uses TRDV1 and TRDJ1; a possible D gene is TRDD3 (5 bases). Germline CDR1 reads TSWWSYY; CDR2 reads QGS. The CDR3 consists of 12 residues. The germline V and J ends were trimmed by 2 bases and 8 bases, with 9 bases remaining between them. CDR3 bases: TGTGCTCTTGGGGAAATACGTATAAAACTCATCTTT. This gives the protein CALGEIRIKLIF.

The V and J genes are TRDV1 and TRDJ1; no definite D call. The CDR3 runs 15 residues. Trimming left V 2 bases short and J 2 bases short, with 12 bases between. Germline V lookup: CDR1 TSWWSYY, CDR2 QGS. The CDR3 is CALGESIRVTDKLIF. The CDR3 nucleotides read TGTGCTCTTGGGGAAAGTATCCGGGTAACCGATAAACTCATCTTT.

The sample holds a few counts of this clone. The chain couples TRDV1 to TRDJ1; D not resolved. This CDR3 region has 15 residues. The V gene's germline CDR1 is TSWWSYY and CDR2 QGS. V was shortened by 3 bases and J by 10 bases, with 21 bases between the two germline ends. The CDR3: CALGDNGLGREVLIF. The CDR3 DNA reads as TGTGCTCTTGGGGACAACGGCCTAGGCCGGGAAGTACTCATCTTT.

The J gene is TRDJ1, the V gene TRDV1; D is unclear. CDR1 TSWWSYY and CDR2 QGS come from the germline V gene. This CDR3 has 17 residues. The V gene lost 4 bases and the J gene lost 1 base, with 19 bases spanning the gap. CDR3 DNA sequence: TGTGCTCTTGGGGGCCCGCGTCTCAAAGGCTGCACCGATAAACTCATCTTT. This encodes CALGGPRLKGCTDKLIF.